This TCR beta chain was observed in a study of blood T cell repertoires in COVID-19. Whole-study context: Some COVID-19 samples were acute and others convalescent; all came from the United States, Italy and Spain. The analysed material was cDNA or gDNA that came from T cells, B-cell-depleted T cells, or PBMCs.

Only in-frame clones appear in the TCRdb table, and some are missing; sequencing was by immunoSEQ multiplex PCR. Of more than 45,000 clones in the sample, approximately 91% were seen once. About this clone: The same CDR3 can be traced to other DNA sequences in this sample.

Germline V gives CDR1 SEHNR, CDR2 FQNEAQ (reference sequence). The CDR3 length is 13 residues. J gave up 6 bases and V 4 bases, and 2 bases lay outside the gene matches. The chain is built from TRBV7-9 and TRBJ1-2, with 10 positions matching TRBD1. The receptor comes from a woman in her seventies with active COVID-19. Sequenced input: peripheral blood. The CDR3 DNA sequence: TGTGCCAGCAGCTCCGGGACAGGGGATGGCTACACCTTC. Translation gives CASSSGTGDGYTF.